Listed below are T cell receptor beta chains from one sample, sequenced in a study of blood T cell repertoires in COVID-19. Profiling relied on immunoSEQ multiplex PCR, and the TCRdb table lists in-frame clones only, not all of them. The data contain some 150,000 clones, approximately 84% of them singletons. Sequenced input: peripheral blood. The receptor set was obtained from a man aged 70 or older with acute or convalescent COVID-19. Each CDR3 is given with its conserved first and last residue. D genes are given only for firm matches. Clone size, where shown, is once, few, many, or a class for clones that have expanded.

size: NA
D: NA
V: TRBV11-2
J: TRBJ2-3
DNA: TGTGCCAGCACTCGGGGCACAGATACGCAGTATTTT
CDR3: CASTRGTDTQYF

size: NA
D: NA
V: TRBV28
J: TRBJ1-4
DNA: TGTGCCAGCAGTAGCCCCTTGGGCAGTTTCAATGAAAAACTGTTTTTT
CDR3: CASSSPLGSFNEKLFF

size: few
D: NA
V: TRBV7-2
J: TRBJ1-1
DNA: TGTGCCAGCAGCTTCAGAGCGTTGAACACTGAAGCTTTCTTT
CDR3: CASSFRALNTEAFF

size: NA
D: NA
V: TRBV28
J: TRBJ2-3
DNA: TGTGCCAGCAGTCCTGGACAGAACACAGATACGCAGTATTTT
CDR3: CASSPGQNTDTQYF

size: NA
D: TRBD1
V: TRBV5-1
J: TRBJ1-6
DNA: TGCGCCAGCAGCCCCGCCGGGACAGACAATTCACCCCTCCACTTT
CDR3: CASSPAGTDNSPLHF

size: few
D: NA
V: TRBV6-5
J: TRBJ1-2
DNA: TGTGCCAGCAGTTCACCGAGGTCGATGAACTATGGCTACACCTTC
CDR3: CASSSPRSMNYGYTF

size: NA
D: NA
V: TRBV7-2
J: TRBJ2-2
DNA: TGTGCCAGCAGCTTAGTATTTTGGGAGCTGTTTTTT
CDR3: CASSLVFWELFF

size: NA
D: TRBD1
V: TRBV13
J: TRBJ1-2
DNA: TGTGCCAGCAGTTATACAGGGGGCGCGGGCTATGGCTACACCTTC
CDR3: CASSYTGGAGYGYTF

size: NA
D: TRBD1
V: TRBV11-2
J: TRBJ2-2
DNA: TGTGCCAGCAGCTTACGGTCAGGGGACAGGGCCACCGGGGAGCTGTTTTTT
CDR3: CASSLRSGDRATGELFF

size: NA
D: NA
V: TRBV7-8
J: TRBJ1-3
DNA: TGTGCCAGCAGCTTAGCGATAGCCAGCTCTGGAAACACCATATATTTT
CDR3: CASSLAIASSGNTIYF

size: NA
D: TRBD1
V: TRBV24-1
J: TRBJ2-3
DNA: TGTGCCACCAGCCCCCGGGACAGGGATACAGATACGCAGTATTTT
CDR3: CATSPRDRDTDTQYF

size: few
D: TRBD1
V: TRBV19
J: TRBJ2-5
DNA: TGTGCCAGTAGTATCCCAGGGGGCAGGGGGGAGACCCAGTACTTC
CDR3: CASSIPGGRGETQYF

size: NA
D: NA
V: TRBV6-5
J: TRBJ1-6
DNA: TGTGCCAGCAGACAGGGTAGGGATTCACCCCTCCACTTT
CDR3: CASRQGRDSPLHF

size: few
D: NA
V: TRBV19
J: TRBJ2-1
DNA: TGTGCCAGTAGTAGGTGGAGCTCCTACAATGAGCAGTTCTTC
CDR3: CASSRWSSYNEQFF

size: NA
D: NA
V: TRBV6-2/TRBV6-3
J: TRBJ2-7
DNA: TGTGCCAGCAGTTACTCGACTCCCCTCGAGCAGTACTTC
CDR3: CASSYSTPLEQYF

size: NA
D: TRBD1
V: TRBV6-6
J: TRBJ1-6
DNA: TGTGCCAGCAGTCTTACTCCGACAGGGAGATATAATTCACCCCTCCACTTT
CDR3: CASSLTPTGRYNSPLHF

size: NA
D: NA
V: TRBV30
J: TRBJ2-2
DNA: TGTGCCTGGAGTGTATCGGTCACCGGGGAGCTGTTTTTT
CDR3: CAWSVSVTGELFF

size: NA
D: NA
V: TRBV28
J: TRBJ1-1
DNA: TGTGCCAGCAGTCCACTGGGCAGGGGGAACACTGAAGCTTTCTTT
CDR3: CASSPLGRGNTEAFF

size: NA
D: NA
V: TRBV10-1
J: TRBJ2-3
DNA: TGCGCCAGCAGTGACCCGGGGTCTGGTTCTGATACGCAGTATTTT
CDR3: CASSDPGSGSDTQYF

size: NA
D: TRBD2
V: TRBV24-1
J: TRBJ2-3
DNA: TGTGCCACCAGTGATCGGACTAGCGGCACAGATACGCAGTATTTT
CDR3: CATSDRTSGTDTQYF

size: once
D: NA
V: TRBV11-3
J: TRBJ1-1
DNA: TGTGCCAGCAGCTTAGGGGCAGGAACTGAAGCTTTCTTT
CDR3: CASSLGAGTEAFF

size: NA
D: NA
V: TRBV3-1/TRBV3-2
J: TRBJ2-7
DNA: TGTGCCAGCAGCCAAAGAGGGCCATACGAGCAGTACTTC
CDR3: CASSQRGPYEQYF

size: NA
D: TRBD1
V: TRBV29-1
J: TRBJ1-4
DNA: TGCAGCGTTCGCCGGGACAGAACTAATGAAAAACTGTTTTTT
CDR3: CSVRRDRTNEKLFF

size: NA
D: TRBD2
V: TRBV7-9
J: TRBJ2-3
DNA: TGTGCCAGCAGACCGACTAGCGGGAGCGATGTATTCACAGATACGCAGTATTTT
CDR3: CASRPTSGSDVFTDTQYF

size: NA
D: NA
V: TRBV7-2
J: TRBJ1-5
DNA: TGTGCCAGCAGCTTAGCCCCGGGAGGTCAGCCCCAGCATTTT
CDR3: CASSLAPGGQPQHF

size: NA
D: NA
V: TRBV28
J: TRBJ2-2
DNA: TGTGCCAGCAGGTACAGGGTGGCCGGGGAGCTGTTTTTT
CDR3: CASRYRVAGELFF

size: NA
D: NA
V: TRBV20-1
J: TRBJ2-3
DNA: TGCAGTGCTAGTTTATCACTGATTAGTGTATATACGCAGTATTTT
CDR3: CSASLSLISVYTQYF

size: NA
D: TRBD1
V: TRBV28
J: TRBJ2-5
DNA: TGTGCCAGCAGTTCGCCTGGGACAGTACAAGAGACCCAGTACTTC
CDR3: CASSSPGTVQETQYF

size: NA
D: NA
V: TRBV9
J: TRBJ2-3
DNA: TGTGCCAGCAGCGTTCTAGGTTCCATAGATACGCAGTATTTT
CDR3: CASSVLGSIDTQYF

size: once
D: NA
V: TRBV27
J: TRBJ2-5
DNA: TGTGCCAGCAGTCGACAGGGGAGGGGGCTAAGGGAGACCCAGTACTTC
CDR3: CASSRQGRGLRETQYF

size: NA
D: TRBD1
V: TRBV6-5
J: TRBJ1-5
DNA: TGTGCCAGCAATCTCCAGGGGGACCATCAGCCCCAGCATTTT
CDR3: CASNLQGDHQPQHF

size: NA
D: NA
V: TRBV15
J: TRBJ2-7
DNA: TGTGCCACCAGCAGAGATCGGTCGACCCTTGACTCCGAGCAGTACTTC
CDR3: CATSRDRSTLDSEQYF

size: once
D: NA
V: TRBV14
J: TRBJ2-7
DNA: TGTGCCAGCAGCGAAGGTTTACCGGGGAGAGGCCACGAGCAGTACTTC
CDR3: CASSEGLPGRGHEQYF

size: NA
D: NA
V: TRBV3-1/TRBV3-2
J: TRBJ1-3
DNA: TGTGCCAGCAGCCAATCCCCAGGAACTGGAAACACCATATATTTT
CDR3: CASSQSPGTGNTIYF

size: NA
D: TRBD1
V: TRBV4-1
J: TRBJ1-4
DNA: TGCGCCAGCAGCCAAGGGCAGGGGGCCTTAACTAATGAAAAACTGTTTTTT
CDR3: CASSQGQGALTNEKLFF

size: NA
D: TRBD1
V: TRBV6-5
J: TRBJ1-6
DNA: TGTGCCAGCACCGACCAGGGGGGTTATTCACCCCTCCACTTT
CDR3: CASTDQGGYSPLHF

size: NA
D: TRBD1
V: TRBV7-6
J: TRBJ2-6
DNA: TGTGCCAGCAGCATGGACAGGGCTGGGGCCAACGTCCTGACTTTC
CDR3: CASSMDRAGANVLTF